Listed here is a single TCR beta chain. This entry comes from a study of blood T cell repertoires in COVID-19. Background on the study: The cDNA or gDNA used as material had been derived from T cells, B-cell-depleted T cells, or PBMCs.

This table comes from immunoSEQ multiplex PCR, and its TCRdb copy is limited to in-frame clones, with some not included. Of a few hundred thousand clones listed, approximately 90% are singletons. Sequenced material: peripheral blood. The sequence was collected from a man in his late teens or twenties with active or convalescent COVID-19.

In DNA form, the CDR3 reads TGTGCCAGCAGTCTCAAGGGGGGGGGCATTCAGTACTTC. This sequence encodes CASSLKGGGIQYF. The chain has TRBV27 and TRBJ2-4; TRBD2 might be the D (7 bases). CDR3 length equals 13 residues. Trimming shortened V by 5 bases and J by 9 bases, and 14 bases separated the two germline ends. CDR1 and CDR2 (germline): MNHEY, SMNVEV (reference sequence).